The 11 T cell receptor beta chains presented below share a single source sample, sequenced in a study of cytomegalovirus exposure and HLA in healthy donors. Primers included in the PCR were 60 Vbeta and 13 Jbeta primers. TCRdb's copy holds only in-frame clones and misses some; the assay was immunoSEQ multiplex PCR. The sample consists of approximately 170,000 clones, around four fifths of them appearing once. Material: PBMCs. All receptors derive from a young man in good health and CMV-seropositive.

This chain joins TRBV29-1 and TRBJ1-1, with a weak D call TRBD1 (5 bases). Deletions cut 7 bases from V and 7 bases from J, with 16 bases between. Per germline, CDR1 SQVTM and CDR2 ANQGSEA. The CDR3 totals 12 residues. Here the CDR3 DNA reads TGCAGCGCCCTGGGGCTTAGGGGTGAAGCTTTCTTT. Translated, it gives CSALGLRGEAFF.

This clone was seen only once. Here the CDR3 DNA reads TGTGCCAGCAGCCCTGGGACAGGTTCTGGCTACACCTTC. This gives the protein CASSPGTGSGYTF. V usage is TRBV5-6 and J usage is TRBJ1-2; 8 bases agree with TRBD1. Trimming removed 4 bases from V and 7 bases from J; junction bases left unmatched: 6. Per the germline V gene, CDR1 is SGHDT and CDR2 is YYEEEE. This CDR3 has 13 amino acids.

The chain recombines TRBV5-6 with TRBJ1-3; weak D call: TRBD1 (5 bases). CDR1 and CDR2 (germline): SGHDT, YYEEEE. This CDR3 comprises 17 residues. The V end lost 0 bases, the J end lost 0 bases, and 13 bases lay between the germline ends. Here the CDR3 DNA reads TGTGCCAGCAGCTTGGACCAGGGCTATAGCTCTGGAAACACCATATATTTT. Its translation is CASSLDQGYSSGNTIYF.

The gene calls are TRBV29-1 and TRBJ2-7; 10 bases align to TRBD2. V gave up 4 bases and J gave up 2 bases; unmatched junction bases: 17. The germline V gene has CDR1 SQVTM and CDR2 ANQGSEA. This CDR3 has 18 amino acids. The CDR3 DNA reads as TGCAGCGTTGTTGGGGGAGTTTCTAGCGGGAGTCCCCCCTACGAGCAGTACTTC. This translates into CSVVGGVSSGSPPYEQYF.

The genes are TRBV13 and TRBJ1-2; 7 bases fit TRBD1. From germline, CDR1 is PRHDT and CDR2 FYEKMQ (reference sequence). This CDR3 is 16 amino acids long. The junction had 9 bases not matched to a gene; V was cut back by 4 bases and J by 1 base. The CDR3 region has the DNA TGTGCCAGCAGCTCCCGAGGACAGGAATTTAACTATGGCTACACCTTC. This gives the protein CASSSRGQEFNYGYTF.

CDR3 in amino acids: CASSYSGQGAGEQYF. The CDR3 nucleotides are TGTGCCAGCAGTTACTCTGGACAGGGGGCGGGCGAGCAGTACTTC. This rearrangement joins TRBV6-5 to TRBJ2-7; 11 nucleotides agree with TRBD1. This CDR3 region has 15 residues. The ends lost 0 bases at V and 6 bases at J; junction bases unmatched: 4. Germline CDR1 is MNHEY and CDR2 is SVGAGI.

The chain joins TRBV7-8 to TRBJ2-7; 10 bases are shared with TRBD2. J lost 3 bases, V lost 5 bases, and 7 bases had no gene match. The CDR3 is made up of 15 amino acids. Germline CDR1 and CDR2: SGHVS and FQNEAQ. The CDR3 sequence is CASSGTSGDYYEQYF. Here the CDR3 DNA reads TGTGCCAGCAGCGGAACTAGCGGGGACTACTACGAGCAGTACTTC.

J is TRBJ2-3 and V is TRBV27; 7 bases fit TRBD2. From germline, CDR1 is MNHEY and CDR2 SMNVEV (reference sequence). V lost 5 bases to trimming and J lost 6 bases; unmatched junction nucleotides: 17. The CDR3 has 17 residues. CDR3 sequence reads: CASSEFLAGGSEDTQYF. The CDR3 DNA reads as TGTGCCAGCAGTGAATTTTTGGCCGGGGGGAGTGAGGATACGCAGTATTTT.

The chain links TRBV5-6 to TRBJ2-1; TRBD1 agrees at 7 bases. Per the germline V gene, CDR1 is SGHDT and CDR2 is YYEEEE. V was pared by 2 bases and J by 8 bases, with 13 bases of the junction left unmatched. This CDR3 is 16 amino acids long. The CDR3: CASSLQGGLRSHEQFF. The DNA for the CDR3 is TGTGCCAGCAGCTTACAAGGGGGCCTACGATCACATGAGCAGTTCTTC.

The genes are TRBV6-4 and TRBJ2-3; 10 bases are shared with TRBD1. V gave up 0 bases and J gave up 4 bases; unmatched junction bases: 1. Germline-derived CDR1 and CDR2 are MRHNA and SNTAGT. This CDR3 contains 15 residues. CDR3 loop: CASSDSTGGADTQYF. The CDR3 bases are TGTGCCAGCAGTGACTCGACAGGGGGCGCAGATACGCAGTATTTT.

In this sample, this clone turned up once. V usage is TRBV28 and J usage is TRBJ2-7; TRBD2 is a possible D gene (6 bases). Trimming stripped 9 bases from V and 0 bases from J, with 12 bases between. This CDR3 has 13 residues. The germline V gene encodes CDR1 MDHEN and CDR2 SYDVKM. In DNA, the CDR3 is TGTGCCAGTAGGGAGGCCCTCTCCTACGAGCAGTACTTC. It is translated as CASREALSYEQYF.